Described below is a single TCR beta chain sequence and its context. The sample belongs to a study of blood T cell repertoires in COVID-19. On the study more broadly: The United States, Italy and Spain provided the acute and convalescent COVID-19 samples. Sample material is recorded as cDNA or gDNA derived from T cells, B-cell-depleted T cells, or PBMCs.

As originally analysed: The assay estimated nucleated cells by amplifying reference gene primers. Profiled with immunoSEQ multiplex PCR; TCRdb holds only in-frame clones, not every one. Clone size and V and J calls were adopted from that table, with D and trimming inferred from the DNA. The sample has under 150,000 clones, 70% to 85% seen once. CDR1 and CDR2 from the germline V gene are KGHSH and LQKENI. Trimming left V 3 bases short and J 4 bases short, with 9 bases between. The CDR3 spans 13 residues. Sequencing was done on a sample of peripheral blood. The V and J genes are TRBV18 and TRBJ1-1, with D perhaps matching TRBD1 (5 bases). The receptor was derived from a woman of 80 years or more in a cohort sampled during active or convalescent COVID-19. The CDR3 loop reads CASSPLRGTEAFF. The CDR3 bases are TGTGCCAGCTCACCCTTAAGGGGCACTGAAGCTTTCTTT.